What follows describes a single T cell receptor beta chain. Its antigen is not known. Synthesis of TCR beta cDNA was carried out from about 540 ng total RNA with a constant-region primer. It was through three nested multiplex PCR rounds of slightly modified ARM-PCR that TCR beta libraries arose. The study ran its first two PCR rounds for nine to ten cycles each, using TRBV1-TRBV30 forward primers and a C-beta reverse primer. TCRdb independently ran MiXCR on the multiplex PCR reads; one entry per CDR3 protein. The sample carries hundreds of thousands of distinct CDR3 sequences, around three fifths recorded once. Trimming stripped 9 bases from V and 0 bases from J, with 12 bases between. In germline, CDR1 is SGHAT, CDR2 FQNNGV. The CDR3 covers 14 residues. The sample originates from a study of tumor-infiltrating lymphocytes in primary liver carcinoma. As for the study in general: Every sample contained roughly 3.65 to 8 million productive TCRbeta reads, and these numbers were similar from one tissue type to another.

Unsorted whole blood yielded the blood RNA, and germline DNA was also extracted. Study findings and constraints: Researchers found tumor-adjacent and tumor-blood pairs overlapped less than tumor region pairs. Tumors reached a significantly greater top-250-clone fraction than blood did (p = 0.039). Bulk, unsorted sampling meant CD4+ and CD8+ repertoires went uncompared.

The clonotype originates from a woman aged 25-40 years with primary liver carcinoma and hepatitis B virus infection. The chain has TRBV11-2 and TRBJ2-1, with D unresolved. Material for sequencing was peripheral blood. This CDR3 is CARSLDASYNEQFF. The DNA for the CDR3 is TGTGCCAGGAGTCTCGATGCCTCCTACAATGAGCAGTTCTTC.